Each of the 15 T cell receptor beta chains below was sequenced from the same sample in a study of T cells in Graves' hyperthyroidism and ophthalmopathy. The CDR3 regions of TCR beta were amplified from RNA transcripts. In the first-round RT-PCR of the TCR CDR3, the HTBI primer set was used. Each CDR3 protein is one row after TCRdb ran MiXCR on the multiplex PCR reads. The repertoire includes some 270,000 distinct CDR3 sequences, about 14% of them detected once, and roughly 7.5% sits in the top ten. Sequences were obtained from blood. The receptors come from a woman aged 25 to 39 with Graves' hyperthyroidism that later progressed to Graves' ophthalmopathy.

In this sample, this clonotype turned up many times. The chain employs TRBV7-6 and TRBJ1-1; no definite D call. The V end was cut by 2 bases, the J end by 4 bases, with 14 bases between. In germline, CDR1 is SGHVS, CDR2 FNYEAQ. This CDR3 is built from 15 residues. The CDR3 sequence is CASSLNTERITEAFF. The DNA for the CDR3 is TGTGCCAGCAGCTTAAACACAGAAAGAATCACTGAAGCTTTCTTT.

CDR3 protein: CASRPGLITGELFF. CDR3 nucleotide sequence: TGTGCCAGCAGACCGGGACTGATCACCGGGGAGCTGTTTTTT. The V gene is TRBV14, the J gene TRBJ2-2, with D tentatively TRBD2 (6 bases). The CDR3 is made up of 14 amino acids. The V gene's germline CDR1 is SGHDN and CDR2 FVKESK. Trimming left V 6 bases short and J 4 bases short, with 12 bases between.

This clonotype was observed a few times. This sequence joins TRBV15 and TRBJ2-5; D is unresolved. This CDR3 is built from 15 residues. From germline, CDR1 is LNHNV and CDR2 YYDKDF (reference sequence). The V and J ends lost 0 bases and 6 bases respectively, with 14 bases between them. CDR3 residues: CATSRDKQPQQTQYF. The CDR3 bases are TGTGCCACCAGCAGAGATAAACAGCCGCAACAGACCCAGTACTTC.

Here the CDR3 reads CASSYPTGPTEAFF. The CDR3, as DNA: TGTGCCAGCAGTTACCCTACAGGGCCCACTGAAGCTTTCTTT. The V call is TRBV6-2 or TRBV6-3, the J call TRBJ1-1; maybe TRBD1 (6 bases). Per the germline V gene, CDR1 is MNHEY and CDR2 is SVGEGT. V gave up 2 bases and J gave up 4 bases, with 11 bases separating them. CDR3 size: 14 residues.

This clonotype has ten or more counts. One end of the junction varies from germline; a read error may be responsible. The chain is built from TRBV4-1 and TRBJ2-5; 14 bases map to TRBD2. The CDR3 extends over 16 amino acids. The germline V gene encodes CDR1 MGHRA and CDR2 YSYEKL. The CDR3 sequence: CASSQGLAGGHETQYF. CDR3 nucleotide sequence: TGCGCCAGCAGTCAAGGACTAGCGGGAGGACACGAGACCCAGTACTTC.

This clonotype showed up many times. The chain links TRBV12-3 or TRBV12-4 to TRBJ2-3; D may be TRBD1 (6 bases). CDR3 length: 14 amino acids. Trimming removed 3 bases from V and 6 bases from J, with 13 bases in between. The CDR3 bases are TGTGCCAGCAGTTTGGGGGCGGAGGCGGATACGCAGTATTTT. This encodes CASSLGAEADTQYF.

The table lists this clonotype with many counts. V usage is TRBV20-1 and J usage is TRBJ1-3, with 7 nucleotides matching TRBD1. Germline assignment: CDR1 DFQATT and CDR2 SNEGSKA (reference sequence). With 3 bases clipped from V and 4 bases from J, the junction kept 3 bases outside the gene matches. CDR3 length: 13 residues. CDR3 sequence (DNA): TGCAGTGCTAGGCCGGGACAGGGAAACACCATATATTTT. Translated, it gives CSARPGQGNTIYF.

This clonotype was seen at least ten times. The chain combines TRBV11-3 with TRBJ2-1, with D unclear. The germline gives CDR1 SGHNT, CDR2 YENEEA. This CDR3 spans 15 amino acids. Trimming pared 6 bases from V and 3 bases from J, leaving 15 bases between. The CDR3: CASSFTSELYNEQFF. Written as DNA, the CDR3 is TGTGCCAGCAGTTTTACCAGCGAGCTCTACAATGAGCAGTTCTTC.

There are many counts of this clonotype. This rearrangement joins TRBV4-3 to TRBJ2-7; 7 bases are a match to TRBD1. The germline V gene encodes CDR1 LGHNA and CDR2 YSLEER. Trimming at V came to 0 bases and at J to 9 bases, leaving 5 bases not matched to a gene. This CDR3 comprises 13 residues. CDR3 loop: CASSQDQGTAQYF. The CDR3 nucleotides read TGCGCCAGCAGCCAAGATCAGGGGACAGCGCAGTACTTC.

This clonotype was recorded at least ten times. The chain employs TRBV9 and TRBJ1-1; maybe TRBD1 (5 bases). Germline CDR1 SGDLS, CDR2 YYNGEE. Trimming pared 4 bases from V and 1 base from J, leaving 14 bases between. This CDR3 has 15 amino acids. The CDR3 reads CASSPEGIKNTEAFF. CDR3 DNA: TGTGCCAGCAGCCCTGAGGGGATTAAGAACACTGAAGCTTTCTTT.

This clonotype was found many times. CDR3 bases: TGCAGTGCACCTCGGGGGGGTCCTCCCGGGGAGCTGTTTTTT. Translating gives CSAPRGGPPGELFF. V is TRBV20-1 and J is TRBJ2-2; TRBD2 matches at 8 bases. V lost 6 bases and J lost 6; bases outside the gene matches: 9. CDR3 length: 14 residues. Per the germline V gene, CDR1 is DFQATT and CDR2 is SNEGSKA (reference sequence).

This clonotype was found a few times. The V call is TRBV4-1, the J call TRBJ1-2; D may be TRBD1 (5 bases). The CDR3 is 12 amino acids. Germline CDR1 is MGHRA and CDR2 is YSYEKL. The ends were cut back, 4 bases at V and 10 bases at J, with 13 bases in the middle. The CDR3 DNA reads TGCGCCAGCAGCCTCCCAGGGTTGACCTACACCTTC. As protein: CASSLPGLTYTF.

The rearrangement joins TRBV19 to TRBJ2-1, with TRBD1 as a possible D gene (5 bases). The V end lost 4 bases, the J end lost 1 base, and 8 bases lay between the germline ends. The germline V gene has CDR1 LNHDA and CDR2 SQIVND (reference sequence). The CDR3 has 14 amino acids. CDR3 nucleotides: TGTGCCAGTAGTACAGGGATTTCCTACAATGAGCAGTTCTTC. Translated, it gives CASSTGISYNEQFF. The full variable domain, its missing parts supplied by reference TRBV19 and TRBJ2-1, is DGGITQSPKYLFRKEGQNVTLSCEQNLNHDAMYWYRQDPGQGLRLIYYSQIVNDFQKGDIAEGYSVSREKKESFPLTVTSAQKNPTAFYLCASSTGISYNEQFFGPGTRLTVL.

This clonotype was picked up many times. The chain joins TRBV27 to TRBJ2-1, with 9 bases lining up with TRBD2. V was pared by 3 bases and J by 6 bases, with 9 bases of the junction left unmatched. The CDR3 loop spans 16 amino acids. Germline-derived CDR1 and CDR2 are MNHEY and SMNVEV (reference sequence). CDR3 in amino acids: CASSFLAGASRNEQFF. In DNA form, the CDR3 reads TGTGCCAGCAGTTTTTTAGCGGGAGCCTCTCGCAATGAGCAGTTCTTC.

Many counts were recorded for this clonotype. V usage is TRBV6-1 and J usage is TRBJ1-1; D unclear. Trimming removed 6 bases from V and 0 bases from J, with 11 bases in between. The CDR3 extends over 14 amino acids. Germline V lookup: CDR1 MNHNS, CDR2 SASEGT. Here the CDR3 DNA reads TGTGCCAGCAGAAACCAAGCTCTGAACACTGAAGCTTTCTTT. Its protein is CASRNQALNTEAFF.